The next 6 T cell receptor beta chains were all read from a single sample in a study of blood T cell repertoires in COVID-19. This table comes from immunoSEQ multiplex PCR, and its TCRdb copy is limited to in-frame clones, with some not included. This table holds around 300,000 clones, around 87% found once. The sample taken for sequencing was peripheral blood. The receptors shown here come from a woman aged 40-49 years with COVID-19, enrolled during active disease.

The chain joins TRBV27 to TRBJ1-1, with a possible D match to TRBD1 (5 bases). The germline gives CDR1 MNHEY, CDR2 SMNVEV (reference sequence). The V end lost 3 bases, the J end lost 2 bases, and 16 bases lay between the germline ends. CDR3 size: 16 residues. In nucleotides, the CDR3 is TGTGCCAGCAGTTTGTATTCTTTCGGGGGAAACACTGAAGCTTTCTTT. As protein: CASSLYSFGGNTEAFF.

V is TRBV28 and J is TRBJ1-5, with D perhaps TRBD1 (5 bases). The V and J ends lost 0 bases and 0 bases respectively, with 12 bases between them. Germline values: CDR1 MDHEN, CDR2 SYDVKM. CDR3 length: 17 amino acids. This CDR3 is CASSLWVAGGSNQPQHF. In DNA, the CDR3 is TGTGCCAGCAGTTTATGGGTAGCCGGGGGTAGCAATCAGCCCCAGCATTTT.

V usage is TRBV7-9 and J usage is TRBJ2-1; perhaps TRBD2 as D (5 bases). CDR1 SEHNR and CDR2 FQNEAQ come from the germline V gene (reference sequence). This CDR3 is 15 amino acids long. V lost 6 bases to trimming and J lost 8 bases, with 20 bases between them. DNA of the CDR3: TGTGCCAGCAGTTACCCGGGAACCAGAACCCATGAGCAGTTCTTC. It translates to CASSYPGTRTHEQFF.

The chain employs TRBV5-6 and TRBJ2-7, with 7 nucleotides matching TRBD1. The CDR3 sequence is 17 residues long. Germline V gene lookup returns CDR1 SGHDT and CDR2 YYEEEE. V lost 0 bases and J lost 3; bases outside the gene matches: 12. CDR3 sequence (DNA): TGTGCCAGCAGCTTGGTCGCAGGGGGTAGTTCAGACTACGAGCAGTACTTC. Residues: CASSLVAGGSSDYEQYF.

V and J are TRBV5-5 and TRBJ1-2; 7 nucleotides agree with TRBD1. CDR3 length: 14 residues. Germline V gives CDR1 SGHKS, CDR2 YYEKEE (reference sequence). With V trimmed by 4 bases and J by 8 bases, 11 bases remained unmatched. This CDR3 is CASSRNRGSKGYTF. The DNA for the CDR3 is TGTGCCAGCAGCAGAAACAGGGGTAGTAAAGGCTACACCTTC.

The CDR3 DNA follows: TGTGCCAGCAGTCGAAGACAGGTTAGCTACGAGCAGTACTTC. Its protein is CASSRRQVSYEQYF. The chain combines TRBV28 with TRBJ2-7; TRBD1 is a possible D gene (6 bases). The CDR3 covers 14 residues. Germline V gene lookup returns CDR1 MDHEN and CDR2 SYDVKM. V was cut by 5 bases and J by 3 bases, with 14 bases left in between.